This T cell receptor (beta chain) was sequenced in a study of CD8+ T cells in alopecia areata (dated by TCRdb to between 2017 and 2018). Regarding the complete study: Treated patients were enrolled in an open-label pilot trial of oral tofacitinib, 5 to 10 mg twice daily, for moderate-to-severe alopecia areata. Tofacitinib was administered for 6 to 18 months, and 6 months of follow-up off drug were then conducted to assess delayed response and recurrence. In treated patients, disease severity was measured using the SALT score, which gives the percentage of scalp surface area affected. High-throughput TCRbeta sequencing was used to examine T cell clonal expansion in alopecia areata in both the C3H/HeJ mouse model and human patients. Human TCRbeta sequencing covered scalp tissue and sorted CD4+ and CD8+ peripheral blood T cells from patchy and totalis/universalis alopecia areata patients and healthy controls. Biopsies were taken from tofacitinib-treated patients at baseline and again at 4 and 24 weeks into treatment, and several of those patients also had a later scalp biopsy. Scalp clonality was compared across normal scalp (n=4), patchy alopecia areata scalp (n=8), and alopecia totalis/universalis scalp (n=8). The RNA source kit depended on sample type: the PAXgene miRNA kit for fixed scalp, the miRNeasy kit for PBMCs, and the RNeasy kit for mouse skin. Amplification of TCRbeta CDR3 regions was done by immunoSEQ multiplex PCR using 35 Vbeta forward primers and 13 Jbeta reverse primers. What the work shows at the level of the full study, not this receptor alone: During tofacitinib treatment, many expanded lesional clones stuck around in both scalp and blood, and this persistence may partly explain why relapse happens after treatment is stopped. With tofacitinib, both scalp clonality and the number of expanded CD8+ clones among the top 100 scalp clones went down significantly. Compared with normal scalp, lesional scalp, particularly in alopecia totalis/universalis, had higher clonality and more expanded CD8+ clones, which suggests antigenic drive. Because the treated cohort was small and included a single nonresponder, larger studies are needed to assess links between baseline CD8+ expansion and response. Compared with mice, TCR sequences shared between patients were less clear, possibly partly because of HLA diversity across the patient population. Scalp TCR repertoire analysis is complicated because resident alphabeta T cells in normal human skin are also sequenced, whereas mouse skin is dominated by gammadelta T cells.

Libraries were made using the immunoSEQ multiplex PCR assay. RNA was extracted from all samples and reverse transcribed into cDNA as template for TCR sequencing. First-strand cDNA was synthesized with SuperScript III using a 2:1 mix of oligo-dT and random hexamers. Amplification bias was assessed with a synthetic immune receptor repertoire, and residual bias was removed computationally. In the source study's methods: After raw reads were preprocessed to remove errors, the CDR3 was defined following IMGT conventions as running from the conserved cysteine to phenylalanine. Clonality was computed as 1 minus the Shannon entropy, with the entropy normalized by log2 of the number of productive unique TCRs. Scalp TCRbeta sequences were cross-referenced with sorted blood CD4 and CD8 repertoires so that the CD4 or CD8 identity of scalp clones could be inferred. The immuneACCESS repertoire file appears here via TCRdb, limited to in-frame rearrangements. These files lack a portion of the clones; in checked studies, under half of the deficit traces to unresolved V genes, and the cause of the others is not known. That table is the source of V, J and clone size, and D and trimming were worked out from the DNA. This sample lists 150,000 to 200,000 clones; 50% to 60% were detected once. 3% to 3.5% of the sample is taken by the ten largest.

The sample's time point label is to be understood as: less than five weeks on oral tofacitinib. The treatment or condition label, read with the paper, signifies: oral pan-JAK inhibitor, 5-10 mg twice daily. Peripheral blood and lesional scalp punch biopsies were obtained from patients with alopecia areata. PBMCs were isolated by density centrifugation and stained for CD3, CD4 and CD8, and CD4+ and CD8+ T cells were sorted on a FACSAria. From the cysteine up to the phenylalanine, the CDR3 has a length of 15 residues. Only CDR3 DNA is held: 45 bases, read in frame from base 1. V drops 7 bases and J drops 1 base, leaving 19 bases in between. For CDR1 and CDR2, the germline V gene lists SQVTM and ANQGSEA. Comment on this clone: No antigen is known for it. Base qualities are missing; no much larger clone stands one base away.

The sequences come from CD4+ T cells sorted from blood, collected at week 4, from a patient treated with tofacitinib. This receptor was obtained from a human donor with alopecia areata. The sequence is built from TRBV29-1 and TRBJ2-5; the D element could tentatively be TRBD1 or TRBD2, as 5 bases agree for each. In nucleotides, the sequence is TGCAGCGCCCGCCGTGGGGGTGGCCCCCAAGAGACCCAGTACTTC. Translated, it reads CSARRGGGPQETQYF.